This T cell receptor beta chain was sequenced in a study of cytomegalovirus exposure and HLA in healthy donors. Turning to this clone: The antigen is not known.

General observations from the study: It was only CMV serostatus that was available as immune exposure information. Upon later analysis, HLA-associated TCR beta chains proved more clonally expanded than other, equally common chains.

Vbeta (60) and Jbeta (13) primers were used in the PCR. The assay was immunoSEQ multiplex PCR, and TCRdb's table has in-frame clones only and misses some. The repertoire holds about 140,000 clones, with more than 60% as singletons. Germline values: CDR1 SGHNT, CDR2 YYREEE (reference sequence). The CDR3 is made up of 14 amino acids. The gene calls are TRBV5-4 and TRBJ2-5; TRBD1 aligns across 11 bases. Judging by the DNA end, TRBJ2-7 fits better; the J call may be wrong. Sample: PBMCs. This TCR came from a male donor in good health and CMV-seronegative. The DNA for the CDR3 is TGTGCCAGCAGCCGGGACAGGGGGAGGATCGAGCAGTACTTC. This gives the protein CASSRDRGRIEQYF.